This T cell receptor beta chain was recorded in a study of T cell changes during pregnancy in multiple sclerosis. The method was immunoSEQ multiplex PCR; TCRdb's version includes in-frame clones alone and lacks a portion of them. The table records about 57,000 clones, 92% of them present only once. The CDR3 runs to 13 residues. The V gene lost 4 bases and the J gene lost 3 bases, with 11 bases spanning the gap. Germline CDR1 reads SGHRS; CDR2 reads YFSETQ. Source: CD4+ T cells from peripheral blood mononuclear cells, taken in the second trimester of pregnancy. This sequence was found in a female donor with multiple sclerosis, enrolled in a pregnancy study. The chain uses TRBV5-1 and TRBJ2-7, with D possibly being TRBD1 (6 bases). The CDR3 DNA follows: TGCGCCAGCAGCAGGACAGCGCTCTACGAGCAGTACTTC. It yields the protein CASSRTALYEQYF.